The entry below gives a single T cell receptor beta chain sequence along with its context. Its antigen is not known. This sample stems from a study of T cell responses to AZD1222 COVID-19 vaccine. In the study overall: Pooled in the analysis were second doses at about 4 or about 12 weeks. General study results and limits: Nearly half of spike-specific TCRs reportedly target variant regions that are unmutated in the B.1.351 and B.1.1.7 variants. Researchers report vaccine-associated CD4 TCRs spanning spike, with dominance at 160-218 and 743-854.

Profiling relied on immunoSEQ multiplex PCR, and the TCRdb table lists in-frame clones only, not all of them. This sample carries about 100,000 clones, approximately 87% of them seen once, and the ten largest clones take roughly 3%. Trimming took 7 bases from V and 15 from J, leaving 22 bases between them. CDR3 length: 12 amino acids. Germline-derived CDR1 and CDR2 are SQVTM and ANQGSEA. The chain carries TRBV29-1 and TRBJ2-1; D call uncertain. The sequences come from peripheral blood, collected on day 0 of AZD1222 vaccination. This TCR was sampled from an adult in good health. The CDR3 protein is CSALPTLGVSFF. CDR3 coding DNA: TGCAGCGCGTTGCCCACCCTAGGAGTGTCGTTCTTC.